The next 13 T cell receptor beta chains were all read from a single sample in a study of T-cell memory formation after mild COVID-19. TCRdb passed the 5' RACE reads through MiXCR, listing each CDR3 protein once. The sample comprises roughly 310,000 distinct CDR3 sequences, approximately 16% of which are singletons, and 20% to 25% rests with the top ten. Specimen: PBMCs or a T cell subset sorted from them (not recorded which). All receptors derive from a man aged 18 to 30 who had mild COVID-19 (a few samples of this study predate the infection). Cell type and time point are not known.

This clonotype turned up a few times. The CDR3 DNA reads TGTGCCAGCAGCTTAGGGGGGCTCAAAGAAAAACTGTTTTTT. Amino acids: CASSLGGLKEKLFF. The chain is built from TRBV7-2 and TRBJ1-4; a possible D gene is TRBD1 (6 bases). Trimming took 1 base from V and 8 from J, leaving 11 bases between them. The V gene's germline CDR1 is SGHTA and CDR2 FQGNSA. The CDR3 contains 14 residues.

In its sample, this clonotype was seen many times. This chain joins TRBV7-9 and TRBJ1-1, with a tentative D call TRBD1 (5 bases). Trimming cost V 4 bases and J 0 bases, with 9 bases left between them. The germline gives CDR1 SEHNR, CDR2 FQNEAQ (reference sequence). The CDR3 is 14 amino acids. CDR3 region: CASSWWGLNTEAFF. DNA of the CDR3: TGTGCCAGCAGCTGGTGGGGACTGAACACTGAAGCTTTCTTT.

The V gene is TRBV10-3, the J gene TRBJ2-7; D is possibly TRBD1 (5 bases). The germline gives CDR1 ENHRY, CDR2 SYGVKD. This CDR3 is built from 14 residues. The V end was cut by 4 bases, the J end by 2 bases, with 12 bases between. The CDR3 loop reads CAISGQLSPYEQYF. The CDR3, as DNA: TGTGCCATCAGTGGACAGTTGTCACCCTACGAGCAGTACTTC.

This chain uses TRBV3-1 with TRBJ1-1; D might be TRBD1 (5 bases). This CDR3 region has 15 residues. Between the trimmed V and J ends, which lost 4 bases and 1 base, there was a span of 13 bases. The germline CDR1 and CDR2 sequences are LGHDT and YNNKEL (reference sequence). The CDR3 spells CASSPPYGGNTEAFF. The CDR3 nucleotides are TGTGCCAGCAGCCCCCCCTACGGGGGGAACACTGAAGCTTTCTTT.

This clonotype occurred a few times. J is TRBJ2-1 and V is TRBV25-1, with D uncertain. The CDR3 contains 15 residues. Looked up from germline, CDR1 is MGHDK and CDR2 is SYGVNS. The germline V and J ends were trimmed by 2 bases and 5 bases, with 13 bases remaining between them. The DNA of the CDR3 is TGTGCCAGCAGTGAAGGTTATCCAAAGGACAATGAGCAGTTCTTC. Its protein is CASSEGYPKDNEQFF.

This clonotype was seen a handful of times. The CDR3 DNA is TGCGCCAGCAGCTTGGCCGGACATACACCGGGAGAGCTGTTTTTT. Its protein is CASSLAGHTPGELFF. This sequence joins TRBV5-1 and TRBJ2-2; either TRBD1 or TRBD2 may fit D (5 bases each). V lost 0 bases, J lost 11 bases, and 17 bases lay in between. This CDR3 is 15 amino acids long. Germline loops: CDR1 SGHRS, CDR2 YFSETQ.

This clonotype was seen a single time. A read error may be the cause here, since a much bigger clone is one base away. The chain recombines TRBV28 with TRBJ1-4; no clear D. Germline lookup yields CDR1 MDHEN and CDR2 SYDVKM. Trimming stripped 5 bases from V and 5 bases from J, with 0 bases between. The CDR3 loop spans 10 amino acids. CDR3 region: CASSNEKLFF. CDR3 bases: TGTGCCAGCAGTAATGAAAAACTGTTTTTT.

This rearrangement joins TRBV7-2 to TRBJ2-5; 12 bases fit TRBD2. V shed 5 bases, J shed 5 bases, and the junction held 9 bases outside the gene matches. CDR3 length equals 16 residues. In germline, CDR1 is SGHTA, CDR2 FQGNSA. DNA of the CDR3: TGTGCCAGCAGCCCCCAGACTAGCGGGGGCCGGGAGACCCAGTACTTC. This codes for CASSPQTSGGRETQYF.

This clonotype was seen a few times. The chain carries TRBV9 and TRBJ1-1; D gene ambiguous. The CDR3 extends over 14 amino acids. V was pared by 0 bases and J by 3 bases, with 9 bases between. Looked up from germline, CDR1 is SGDLS and CDR2 is YYNGEE. The CDR3 bases are TGTGCCAGCAGCGTAGGAGCCCTGGACACTGAAGCTTTCTTT. Its translation is CASSVGALDTEAFF.

The chain carries TRBV20-1 and TRBJ2-3, with 11 bases matching TRBD2. The V gene end was trimmed by 1 base and the J gene end by 2 bases; junction bases not matched to a gene: 11. The CDR3 is 18 amino acids. The V gene's germline CDR1 is DFQATT and CDR2 SNEGSKA (reference sequence). The CDR3 nucleotides read TGCAGTGCTAGAGGACGTCTAGCGGGGGGCCTAGTCACAGATACGCAGTATTTT. Translated, it gives CSARGRLAGGLVTDTQYF.

This clonotype was seen at least ten times. The rearrangement joins TRBV20-1 to TRBJ2-2; 9 bases fit TRBD1. The length of the CDR3 is 15 residues. The germline gives CDR1 DFQATT, CDR2 SNEGSKA (reference sequence). Trimming removed 5 bases from V and 7 bases from J; junction bases left unmatched: 11. CDR3 coding DNA: TGCAGTGCTCCTTGGACAGGGGAAATTAACGGGGAGCTGTTTTTT. Its protein product is CSAPWTGEINGELFF.

This chain joins TRBV5-5 and TRBJ2-5; D remains ambiguous. V was cut by 4 bases and J by 5 bases, with 15 bases left in between. CDR3 length: 14 residues. Germline V gene sequence: CDR1 SGHKS, CDR2 YYEKEE (reference sequence). The CDR3 DNA reads TGTGCCAGCAGCACCCGACCCGGTGGGGAGACCCAGTACTTC. This encodes CASSTRPGGETQYF.

Only a few counts were recorded for this clonotype. The rearrangement joins TRBV9 to TRBJ2-1; 9 bases match TRBD2. V lost 3 bases, J lost 4 bases, and 8 bases stayed unmatched. The CDR3 contains 16 residues. The germline V gene has CDR1 SGDLS and CDR2 YYNGEE. CDR3 residues: CASSGIAGALYNEQFF. CDR3 nucleotide sequence: TGTGCCAGCAGCGGGATAGCGGGGGCCCTTTACAATGAGCAGTTCTTC.